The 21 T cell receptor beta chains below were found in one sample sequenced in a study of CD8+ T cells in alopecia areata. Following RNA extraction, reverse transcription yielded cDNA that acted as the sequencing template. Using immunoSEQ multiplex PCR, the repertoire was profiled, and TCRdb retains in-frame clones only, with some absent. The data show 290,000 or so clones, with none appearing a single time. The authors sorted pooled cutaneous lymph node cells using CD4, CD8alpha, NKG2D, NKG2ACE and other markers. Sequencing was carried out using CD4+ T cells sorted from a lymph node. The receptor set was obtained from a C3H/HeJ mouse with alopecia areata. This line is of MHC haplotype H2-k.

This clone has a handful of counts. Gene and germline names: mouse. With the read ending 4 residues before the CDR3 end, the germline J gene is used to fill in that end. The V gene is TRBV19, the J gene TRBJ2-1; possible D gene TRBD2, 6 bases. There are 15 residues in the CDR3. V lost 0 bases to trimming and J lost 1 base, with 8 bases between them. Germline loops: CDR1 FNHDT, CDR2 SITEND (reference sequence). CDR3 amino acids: CASSIAGVNYAEQFF. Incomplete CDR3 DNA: TGTGCCAGCAGTATAGCTGGGGTGAACTATGCT.

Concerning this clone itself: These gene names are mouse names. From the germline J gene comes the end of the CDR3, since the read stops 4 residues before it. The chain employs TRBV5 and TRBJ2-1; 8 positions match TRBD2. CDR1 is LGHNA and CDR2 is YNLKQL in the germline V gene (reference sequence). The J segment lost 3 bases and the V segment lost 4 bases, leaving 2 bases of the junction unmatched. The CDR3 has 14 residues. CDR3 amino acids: CASSPWGGYAEQFF. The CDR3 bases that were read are TGTGCCAGCAGCCCTTGGGGGGGCTATGCT.

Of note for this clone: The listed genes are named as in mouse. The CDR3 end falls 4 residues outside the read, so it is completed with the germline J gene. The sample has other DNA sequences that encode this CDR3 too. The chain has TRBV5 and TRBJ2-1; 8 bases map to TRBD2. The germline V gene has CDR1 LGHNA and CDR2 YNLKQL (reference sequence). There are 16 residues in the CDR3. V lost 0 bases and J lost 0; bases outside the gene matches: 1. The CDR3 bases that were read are TGTGCCAGCAGCCAAGATCTGGGGGGTAACTATGCT. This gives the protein CASSQDLGGNYA. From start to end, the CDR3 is CASSQDLGGNYAEQFF.

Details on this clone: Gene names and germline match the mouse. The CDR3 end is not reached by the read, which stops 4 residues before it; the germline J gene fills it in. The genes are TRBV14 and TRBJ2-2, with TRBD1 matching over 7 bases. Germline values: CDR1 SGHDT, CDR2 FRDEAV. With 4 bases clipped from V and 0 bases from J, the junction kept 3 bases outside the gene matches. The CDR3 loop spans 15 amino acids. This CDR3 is CASSPQGANTGQLYF. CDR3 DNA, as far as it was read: TGTGCCAGCAGTCCTCAGGGGGCAAACACCGGG. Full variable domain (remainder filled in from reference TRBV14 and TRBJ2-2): EAGVTQSPRYAVLQEGQAVSFWCDPISGHDTLYWYQQPRDQGPQLLVYFRDEAVIDNSQLPSDRFSAVRPKGTNSTLKIQSAKQGDTATYLCASSPQGANTGQLYFGEGSKLTVL.

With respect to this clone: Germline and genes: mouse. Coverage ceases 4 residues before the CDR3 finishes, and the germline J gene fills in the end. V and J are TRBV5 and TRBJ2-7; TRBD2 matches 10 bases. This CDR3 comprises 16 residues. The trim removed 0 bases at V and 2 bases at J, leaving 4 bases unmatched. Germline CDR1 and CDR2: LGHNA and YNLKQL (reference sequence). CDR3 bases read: TGTGCCAGCAGCCAAGAAGCAGGACTGGGGGCCTAT. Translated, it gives CASSQEAGLGAY. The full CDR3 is CASSQEAGLGAYEQYF.

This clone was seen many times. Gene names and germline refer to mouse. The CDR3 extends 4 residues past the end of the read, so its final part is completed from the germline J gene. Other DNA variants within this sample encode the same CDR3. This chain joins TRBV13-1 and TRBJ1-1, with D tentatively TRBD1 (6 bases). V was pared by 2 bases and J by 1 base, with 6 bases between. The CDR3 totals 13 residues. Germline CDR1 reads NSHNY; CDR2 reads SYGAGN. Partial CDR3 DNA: TGTGCCAGCAGTGAGGGACAAAACACA. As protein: CASSEGQNT. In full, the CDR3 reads CASSEGQNTEVFF.

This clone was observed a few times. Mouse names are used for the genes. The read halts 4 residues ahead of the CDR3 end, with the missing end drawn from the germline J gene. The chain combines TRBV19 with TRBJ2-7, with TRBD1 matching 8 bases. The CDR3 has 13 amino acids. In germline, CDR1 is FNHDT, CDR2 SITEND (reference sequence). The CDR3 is CASSRTGIYEQYF. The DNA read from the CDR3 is TGTGCCAGCAGTCGGACAGGGATTTAT.

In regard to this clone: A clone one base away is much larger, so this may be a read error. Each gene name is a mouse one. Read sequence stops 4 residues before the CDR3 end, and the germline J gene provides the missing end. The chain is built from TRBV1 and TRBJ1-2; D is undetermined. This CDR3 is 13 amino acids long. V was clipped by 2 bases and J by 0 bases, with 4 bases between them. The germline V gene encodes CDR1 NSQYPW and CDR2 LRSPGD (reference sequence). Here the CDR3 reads CTCSAQPNSDYTF. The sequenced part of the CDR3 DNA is TGCACCTGCAGTGCACAACCAAACTCC.

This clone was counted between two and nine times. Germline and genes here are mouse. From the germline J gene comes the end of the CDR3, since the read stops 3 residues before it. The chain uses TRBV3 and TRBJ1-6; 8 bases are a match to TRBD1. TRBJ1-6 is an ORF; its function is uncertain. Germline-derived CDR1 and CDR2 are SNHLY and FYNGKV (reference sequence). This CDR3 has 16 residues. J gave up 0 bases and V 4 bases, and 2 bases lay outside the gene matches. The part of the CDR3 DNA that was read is TGTGCCAGCAGCTCGGGACAGGATTCCTATAATTCGCCC. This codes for CASSSGQDSYNSP. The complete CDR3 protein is CASSSGQDSYNSPLYF.

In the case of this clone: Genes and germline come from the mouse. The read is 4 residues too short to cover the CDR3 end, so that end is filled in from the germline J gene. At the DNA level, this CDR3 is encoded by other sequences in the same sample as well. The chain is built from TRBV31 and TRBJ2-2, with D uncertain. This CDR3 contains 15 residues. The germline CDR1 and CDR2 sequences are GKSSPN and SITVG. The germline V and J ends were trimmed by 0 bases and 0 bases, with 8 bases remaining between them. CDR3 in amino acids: CAWSLVGSNTGQLYF. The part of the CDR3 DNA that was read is TGTGCCTGGAGTCTGGTCGGCTCAAACACCGGG.

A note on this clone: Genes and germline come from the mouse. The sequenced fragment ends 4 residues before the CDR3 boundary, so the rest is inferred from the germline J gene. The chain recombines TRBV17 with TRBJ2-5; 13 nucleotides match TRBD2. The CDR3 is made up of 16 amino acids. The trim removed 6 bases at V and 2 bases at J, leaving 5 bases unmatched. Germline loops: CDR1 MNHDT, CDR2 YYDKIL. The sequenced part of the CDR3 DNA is TGTGCTAGCAGCAGGGACTGGGGGGGAGTCCAAGAC. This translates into CASSRDWGGVQD. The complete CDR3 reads CASSRDWGGVQDTQYF.

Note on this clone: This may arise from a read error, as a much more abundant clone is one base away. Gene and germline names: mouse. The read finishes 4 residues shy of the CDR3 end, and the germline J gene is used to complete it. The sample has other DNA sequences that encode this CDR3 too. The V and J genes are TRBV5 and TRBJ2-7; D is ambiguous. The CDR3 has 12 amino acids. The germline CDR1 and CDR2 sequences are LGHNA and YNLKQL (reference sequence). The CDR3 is CASSQDTYEQYF. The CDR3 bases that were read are TGTGCCAGCAGCCAAGACACATAT.

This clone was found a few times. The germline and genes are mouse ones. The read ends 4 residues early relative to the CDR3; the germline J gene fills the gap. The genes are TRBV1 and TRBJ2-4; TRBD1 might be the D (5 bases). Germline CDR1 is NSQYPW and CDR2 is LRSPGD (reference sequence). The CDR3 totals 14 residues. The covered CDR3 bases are TGCACCTGCAGTGCAGATCTGACAGTAAAC. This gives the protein CTCSADLTVN. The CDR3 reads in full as CTCSADLTVNTLYF.

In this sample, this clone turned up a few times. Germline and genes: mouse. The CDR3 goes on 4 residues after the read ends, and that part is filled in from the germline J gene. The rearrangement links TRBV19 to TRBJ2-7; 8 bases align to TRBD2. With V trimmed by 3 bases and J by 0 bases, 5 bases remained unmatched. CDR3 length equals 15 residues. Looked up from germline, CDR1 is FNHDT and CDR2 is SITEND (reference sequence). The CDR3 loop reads CASSTGGRSSYEQYF. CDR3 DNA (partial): TGTGCCAGCAGTACTGGGGGGAGGAGCTCCTAT.

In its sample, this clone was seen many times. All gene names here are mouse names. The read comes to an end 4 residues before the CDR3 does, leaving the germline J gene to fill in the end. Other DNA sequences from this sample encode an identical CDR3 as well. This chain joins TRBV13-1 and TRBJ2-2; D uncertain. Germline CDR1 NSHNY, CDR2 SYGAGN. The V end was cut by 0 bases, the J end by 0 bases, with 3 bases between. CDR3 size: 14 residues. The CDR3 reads CASSDAANTGQLYF. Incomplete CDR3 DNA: TGTGCCAGCAGTGATGCAGCAAACACCGGG.

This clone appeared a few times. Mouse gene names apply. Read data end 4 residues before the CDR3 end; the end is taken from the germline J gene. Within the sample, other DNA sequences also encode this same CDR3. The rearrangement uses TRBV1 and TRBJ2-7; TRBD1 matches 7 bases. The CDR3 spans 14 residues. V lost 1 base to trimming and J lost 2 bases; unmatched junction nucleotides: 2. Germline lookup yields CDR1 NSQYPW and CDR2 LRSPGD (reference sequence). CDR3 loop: CTCSAVQGAYEQYF. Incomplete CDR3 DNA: TGCACCTGCAGTGCAGTTCAGGGGGCCTAT.

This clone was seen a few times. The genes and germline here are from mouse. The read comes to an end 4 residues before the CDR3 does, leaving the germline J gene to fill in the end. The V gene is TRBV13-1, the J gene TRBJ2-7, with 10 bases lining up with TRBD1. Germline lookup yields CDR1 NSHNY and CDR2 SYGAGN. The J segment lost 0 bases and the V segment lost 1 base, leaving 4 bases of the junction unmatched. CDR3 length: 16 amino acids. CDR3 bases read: TGTGCCAGCAGTGATCACCGGACAGGGGGCTCCTAT. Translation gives CASSDHRTGGSY. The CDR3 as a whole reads CASSDHRTGGSYEQYF.

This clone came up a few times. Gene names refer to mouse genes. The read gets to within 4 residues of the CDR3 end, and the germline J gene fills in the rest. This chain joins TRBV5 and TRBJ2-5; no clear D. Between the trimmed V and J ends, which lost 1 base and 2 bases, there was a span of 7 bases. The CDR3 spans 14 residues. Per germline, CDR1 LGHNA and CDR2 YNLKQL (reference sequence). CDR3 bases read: TGTGCCAGCAGCCAAGTCAAACTCCAAGAC. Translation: CASSQVKLQD. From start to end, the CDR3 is CASSQVKLQDTQYF.

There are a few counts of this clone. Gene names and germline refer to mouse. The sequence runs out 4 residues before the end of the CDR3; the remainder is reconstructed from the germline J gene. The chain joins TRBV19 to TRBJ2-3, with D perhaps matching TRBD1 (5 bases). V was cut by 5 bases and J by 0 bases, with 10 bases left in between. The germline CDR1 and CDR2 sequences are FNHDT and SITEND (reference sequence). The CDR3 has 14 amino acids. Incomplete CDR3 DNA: TGTGCCAGCAGACCGCAGGGCAGTGCAGAA. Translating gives CASRPQGSAE. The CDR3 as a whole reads CASRPQGSAETLYF.

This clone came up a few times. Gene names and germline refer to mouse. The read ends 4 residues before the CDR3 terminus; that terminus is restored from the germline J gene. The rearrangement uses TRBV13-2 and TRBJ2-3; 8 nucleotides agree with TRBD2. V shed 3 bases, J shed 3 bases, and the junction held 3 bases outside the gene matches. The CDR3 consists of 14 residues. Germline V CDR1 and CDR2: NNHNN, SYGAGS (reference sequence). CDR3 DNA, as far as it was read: TGTGCCAGCGGTGTGGGGGGGGCCGCAGAA. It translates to CASGVGGAAE. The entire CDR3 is CASGVGGAAETLYF.

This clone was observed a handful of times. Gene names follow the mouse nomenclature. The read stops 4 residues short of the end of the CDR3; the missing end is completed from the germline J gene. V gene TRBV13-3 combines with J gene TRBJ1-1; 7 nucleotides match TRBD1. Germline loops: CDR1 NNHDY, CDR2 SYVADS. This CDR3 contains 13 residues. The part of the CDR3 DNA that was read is TGTGCCAGCAGTGATCCTCGGGACAGA. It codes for CASSDPRDR. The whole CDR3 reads CASSDPRDREVFF.